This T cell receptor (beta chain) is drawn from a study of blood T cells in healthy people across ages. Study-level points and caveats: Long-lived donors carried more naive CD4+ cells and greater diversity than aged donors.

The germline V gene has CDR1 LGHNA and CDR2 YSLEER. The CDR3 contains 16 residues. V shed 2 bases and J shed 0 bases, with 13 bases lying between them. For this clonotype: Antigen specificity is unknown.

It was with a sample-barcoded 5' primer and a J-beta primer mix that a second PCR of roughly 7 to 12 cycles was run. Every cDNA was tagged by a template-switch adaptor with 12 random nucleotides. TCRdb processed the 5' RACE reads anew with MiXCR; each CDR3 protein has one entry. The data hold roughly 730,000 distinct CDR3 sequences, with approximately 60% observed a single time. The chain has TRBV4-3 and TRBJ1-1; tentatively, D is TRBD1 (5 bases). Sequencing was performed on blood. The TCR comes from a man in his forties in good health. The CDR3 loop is CASSQWVRGVNTEAFF. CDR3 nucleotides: TGCGCCAGCAGCCAATGGGTCCGGGGGGTGAACACTGAAGCTTTCTTT.